The 24 T cell receptor beta chains below all came from one sample that was sequenced in a study of PD-1 blockade in mismatch repair-deficient tumors. Clones were sequenced by immunoSEQ multiplex PCR, and TCRdb holds only the in-frame ones, with some missing. The table records some 85,000 clones, roughly 80% of them present only once. The sample was peripheral blood, taken 44 weeks after starting pembrolizumab. The receptors come from an adult with mismatch repair-deficient cancer.

The CDR3 DNA reads as TGCGCCAGCAGCTTGGTTACTAGCCCCACCCCAGAGACCCAGTACTTC. This translates into CASSLVTSPTPETQYF. The chain couples TRBV5-1 to TRBJ2-5; D might be TRBD2 (6 bases). The CDR3 spans 16 residues. V was clipped by 0 bases and J by 4 bases, with 16 bases between them. CDR1 and CDR2 (germline): SGHRS, YFSETQ.

This clone was recorded once. With a far larger clone one base away, a read error is the likely cause. The chain carries TRBV5-4 and TRBJ2-2, with D perhaps matching TRBD1 (6 bases). Per the germline V gene, CDR1 is SGHNT and CDR2 is YYREEE (reference sequence). The V gene lost 4 bases and the J gene lost 1 base, with 11 bases spanning the gap. CDR3 length equals 15 residues. The CDR3 nucleotides read TGTGCCAGCAGCCAAGTGGGACAGAACACCGGGGAGCTGTTTTTT. Protein: CASSQVGQNTGELFF.

The rearrangement joins TRBV7-9 to TRBJ1-3; D gene unclear. V shed 5 bases and J shed 3 bases, with 14 bases lying between them. This CDR3 contains 15 residues. Germline loops: CDR1 SEHNR, CDR2 FQNEAQ (reference sequence). CDR3 amino acids: CASSQPPAGGNTIYF. The CDR3 DNA is TGTGCCAGCAGCCAGCCCCCGGCGGGTGGAAACACCATATATTTT.

In the case of this clone: The junction does not match germline at one end; this may be a read error. The chain combines TRBV6-5 with TRBJ1-1; TRBD1 matches 7 bases. The CDR3 covers 14 residues. Looked up from germline, CDR1 is MNHEY and CDR2 is SVGAGI. CDR3 coding DNA: TGTGCCAGCAGTAAAGAGACAGGGAACTCTGAAGCTTTCTTT. It is translated as CASSKETGNSEAFF.

The chain has TRBV27 and TRBJ1-1; perhaps TRBD1 as D (5 bases). Deletions cut 5 bases from V and 1 base from J, with 8 bases between. This CDR3 comprises 13 residues. Germline V gene sequence: CDR1 MNHEY, CDR2 SMNVEV (reference sequence). The CDR3 DNA follows: TGTGCCAGCAGTATACAGGAGAACACTGAAGCTTTCTTT. Protein: CASSIQENTEAFF.

This clone was counted a single time. The chain combines TRBV27 with TRBJ1-1; a weak D match, TRBD1 (5 bases). V was clipped by 6 bases and J by 0 bases, with 14 bases between them. The CDR3 has 15 residues. CDR1 is MNHEY, CDR2 SMNVEV, per germline (reference sequence). CDR3 nucleotides: TGTGCCAGCAGCATCCAGGGTCGAATGAACACTGAAGCTTTCTTT. Its protein product is CASSIQGRMNTEAFF.

This rearrangement joins TRBV4-2 to TRBJ1-1, with D perhaps TRBD1 (6 bases). This CDR3 contains 14 residues. Germline-derived CDR1 and CDR2 are LGHNA and YNFKEQ. V was trimmed by 2 bases and J by 10 bases, leaving 17 bases between them. CDR3 nucleotides: TGTGCCAGCAGCCAACAGTCCCCGGGGGGCGCAGCTTTCTTT. Its protein is CASSQQSPGGAAFF.

The chain joins TRBV11-2 to TRBJ2-2; no firm D call. Trimming cost V 3 bases and J 6 bases, with 8 bases left between them. Per germline, CDR1 SGHAT and CDR2 FQNNGV. The CDR3 is 13 amino acids. The chain's CDR3 is CASSLSRAGELFF. DNA of the CDR3: TGTGCCAGCAGCTTGAGCAGAGCCGGGGAGCTGTTTTTT.

The chain is built from TRBV6-1 and TRBJ1-2; D remains ambiguous. The ends were cut back, 7 bases at V and 3 bases at J, with 12 bases in the middle. CDR1 is MNHNS and CDR2 is SASEGT in the germline V gene. The CDR3 has 13 residues. CDR3 in amino acids: CASNVNGYYGYTF. CDR3 sequence (DNA): TGTGCCAGCAACGTGAACGGTTACTATGGCTACACCTTC.

The chain links TRBV15 to TRBJ2-5; the match to TRBD2 covers 14 bases. Per the germline V gene, CDR1 is LNHNV and CDR2 is YYDKDF (reference sequence). The CDR3 runs to 14 residues. Trimming removed 9 bases from V and 8 bases from J; junction bases left unmatched: 8. The CDR3 DNA is TGTGCCACGCAGCGAGGGACTAGCGGGGGAACCCAGTACTTC. It codes for CATQRGTSGGTQYF.

The chain links TRBV12-5 to TRBJ2-3; weak D call: TRBD2 (6 bases). CDR1 and CDR2 (germline): LGHNT, FRNRAP. V was trimmed by 5 bases and J by 0 bases, leaving 21 bases between them. The CDR3 extends over 18 amino acids. CDR3 in amino acids: CASGQVNTGTSSTDTQYF. The CDR3 bases are TGTGCTAGTGGTCAAGTGAATACGGGGACTTCTAGCACAGATACGCAGTATTTT. Variable domain in full (rest from reference TRBV12-5 and TRBJ2-3): DARVTQTPRHKVTEMGQEVTMRCQPILGHNTVFWYRQTMMQGLELLAYFRNRAPLDDSGMPKDRFSAEMPDATLATLKIQPSEPRDSAVYFCASGQVNTGTSSTDTQYFGPGTRLTVL.

The chain joins TRBV29-1 to TRBJ1-2; D gene unclear. Per germline, CDR1 SQVTM and CDR2 ANQGSEA. The CDR3 runs 13 residues. V lost 4 bases and J lost 2, with 11 bases in between. The chain's CDR3 is CSVVGRVNYGYTF. CDR3 nucleotide sequence: TGCAGCGTTGTCGGTAGGGTAAACTATGGCTACACCTTC.

The chain combines TRBV2 with TRBJ2-3, with 10 bases that match TRBD2. Per the germline V gene, CDR1 is SNHLY and CDR2 is FYNNEI. CDR3 length equals 15 residues. The trim removed 5 bases at V and 3 bases at J, leaving 5 bases unmatched. The CDR3 here is CASSLAGVQTDTQYF. The CDR3 DNA is TGTGCCAGCAGTCTAGCGGGAGTGCAAACAGATACGCAGTATTTT.

V gene TRBV7-3 combines with J gene TRBJ2-5; D gene ambiguous. The V end lost 1 base, the J end lost 6 bases, and 6 bases lay between the germline ends. This CDR3 contains 12 residues. CDR1 is SGHTA, CDR2 FQGTGA, per germline. Here the CDR3 reads CASSLMGKTQYF. CDR3 sequence (DNA): TGTGCCAGCAGCTTAATGGGAAAGACCCAGTACTTC.

This clone showed up just once. The rearrangement joins TRBV18 to TRBJ1-1; weak D call: TRBD1 (6 bases). From germline, CDR1 is KGHSH and CDR2 LQKENI. V was trimmed by 2 bases and J by 2 bases, leaving 9 bases between them. This CDR3 has 14 residues. This CDR3 is CASSPVRGNTEAFF. DNA of the CDR3: TGTGCCAGCTCACCAGTCAGGGGCAACACTGAAGCTTTCTTT.

The CDR3 nucleotides read TGCGCCAGCAGCTCCCGGACAGGGGCGACCTATGGCTACACCTTC. Translation gives CASSSRTGATYGYTF. The chain combines TRBV4-3 with TRBJ1-2; 9 bases are a match to TRBD1. CDR1 LGHNA and CDR2 YSLEER come from the germline V gene. J lost 4 bases, V lost 5 bases, and 8 bases had no gene match. This CDR3 is built from 15 residues.

This chain uses TRBV30 with TRBJ2-2; a possible D gene is TRBD1 (6 bases). The CDR3 consists of 13 residues. The V and J ends lost 3 bases and 7 bases respectively, with 12 bases between them. Germline CDR1 GTSNPN, CDR2 SVGIG (reference sequence). CDR3 region: CAWRPTGIGELFF. CDR3 in DNA: TGTGCCTGGAGACCCACAGGGATCGGGGAGCTGTTTTTT.

This chain joins TRBV29-1 and TRBJ1-2; TRBD1 might be the D (6 bases). Germline CDR1 and CDR2: SQVTM and ANQGSEA. The CDR3 has 12 amino acids. The V and J ends lost 6 bases and 8 bases respectively, with 16 bases between them. CDR3 sequence reads: CSVEDRKKGYTF. CDR3 bases: TGCAGCGTGGAGGACAGAAAAAAGGGCTACACCTTC.

The rearrangement links TRBV2 to TRBJ2-5, with TRBD1 identical over 7 bases. This CDR3 has 14 amino acids. CDR1 is SNHLY and CDR2 is FYNNEI in the germline V gene. V lost 5 bases, J lost 4 bases, and 7 bases stayed unmatched. As DNA, the CDR3 is TGTGCCAGCAGTACGTTCGACAGGGCAGAGACCCAGTACTTC. The encoded protein is CASSTFDRAETQYF.

This chain uses TRBV5-1 with TRBJ2-7; D call uncertain. The germline V gene encodes CDR1 SGHRS and CDR2 YFSETQ. Trimming pared 4 bases from V and 1 base from J, leaving 12 bases between. The CDR3 is 14 amino acids. CDR3 nucleotides: TGCGCCAGCAGCCGGGCAACCCAATCCTACGAGCAGTACTTC. As protein: CASSRATQSYEQYF.

The chain joins TRBV5-4 to TRBJ2-7; 10 bases fit TRBD2. CDR1 and CDR2 (germline): SGHNT, YYREEE (reference sequence). This CDR3 comprises 16 residues. Germline trimming cut 0 bases from V and 0 bases from J; bases unmatched to any gene: 3. In DNA form, the CDR3 reads TGTGCCAGCAGCTTGGCGGGGACTAGCGACTCCTACGAGCAGTACTTC. Translated, it gives CASSLAGTSDSYEQYF.

The V gene is TRBV7-6, the J gene TRBJ2-3; no clear D gene. The CDR3 totals 16 residues. Per germline, CDR1 SGHVS and CDR2 FNYEAQ. V gave up 6 bases and J gave up 4 bases, with 20 bases separating them. DNA for the CDR3: TGTGCCAGCAGTCCCCAATTCGGGCTAGTAGCAGATACGCAGTATTTT. Its translation is CASSPQFGLVADTQYF.

This clone was observed once. The chain links TRBV25-1 to TRBJ1-4; unclear D gene. The length of the CDR3 is 15 residues. The V end was cut by 2 bases, the J end by 4 bases, with 11 bases between. Germline V gives CDR1 MGHDK, CDR2 SYGVNS. CDR3 in DNA: TGTGCCAGCAGTGAAACCCGCACCTTTAATGAAAAACTGTTTTTT. Its translation: CASSETRTFNEKLFF.

This clone was observed a single time. The chain is built from TRBV28 and TRBJ1-1; D might be TRBD1 (5 bases). This CDR3 is 12 amino acids long. Germline V CDR1 and CDR2: MDHEN, SYDVKM. V was trimmed by 10 bases and J by 2 bases, leaving 11 bases between them. This CDR3 is CATDSRNTEAFF. The CDR3 DNA sequence: TGTGCCACAGACAGCCGAAACACTGAAGCTTTCTTT.